What follows are 9 T cell receptor beta chains derived from one specimen sequenced in a study of blood T cell repertoires in COVID-19. TCRdb's copy holds only in-frame clones and misses some; the assay was immunoSEQ multiplex PCR. The profile shows about 33,000 clones, approximately 85% of them singletons. The sample taken for sequencing was peripheral blood. Every receptor here comes from an elderly man with active COVID-19.

The V and J genes are TRBV7-2 and TRBJ2-5; 12 bases agree with TRBD2. The V gene end was trimmed by 4 bases and the J gene end by 7 bases; junction bases not matched to a gene: 10. This CDR3 region has 16 residues. Germline values: CDR1 SGHTA, CDR2 FQGNSA. CDR3 DNA: TGTGCCAGCAGCTCGGGACTAGCGGGTACCGATGTGACCCAGTACTTC. Encoded protein: CASSSGLAGTDVTQYF.

This clone was picked up a small number of times. This chain links TRBV7-2 with TRBJ1-3, with unresolved D. The CDR3 spans 13 residues. From germline, CDR1 is SGHTA and CDR2 FQGNSA. V lost 3 bases to trimming and J lost 4 bases, with 7 bases between them. The CDR3 DNA reads TGTGCCAGCAGCTTTAACGAGGGAAACACCATATATTTT. This encodes CASSFNEGNTIYF.

The gene calls are TRBV30 and TRBJ2-5; 8 bases agree with TRBD2. Germline V gene sequence: CDR1 GTSNPN, CDR2 SVGIG (reference sequence). After removal of 2 bases from V and 2 bases from J, the junction contained 7 bases not matched to a gene. The CDR3 length is 15 residues. The CDR3 DNA reads TGTGCCTGGAGTCCCGGCGGGGGGCCTCAAGAGACCCAGTACTTC. This gives the protein CAWSPGGGPQETQYF.

This chain connects TRBV7-2 to TRBJ2-2, with 9 bases that match TRBD2. V shed 2 bases and J 1 base; nucleotides not matched to a gene: 2. CDR3 length: 16 amino acids. Germline values: CDR1 SGHTA, CDR2 FQGNSA. CDR3 coding DNA: TGTGCCAGCAGCTTACAACTAGCGGGGAACACCGGGGAGCTGTTTTTT. It translates to CASSLQLAGNTGELFF.

The rearrangement links TRBV7-8 to TRBJ2-3, with a possible D match to TRBD2 (6 bases). V shed 5 bases and J shed 1 base, with 13 bases lying between them. The CDR3 sequence is 15 residues long. Germline V gene data show CDR1 as SGHVS and CDR2 as FQNEAQ. In DNA form, the CDR3 reads TGTGCCAGCAGCCCCCGGCCGGGGGGCACAGATACGCAGTATTTT. Translation: CASSPRPGGTDTQYF.

This chain joins TRBV5-8 and TRBJ2-3; a possible D gene is TRBD1 (6 bases). Trimming pared 4 bases from V and 6 bases from J, leaving 12 bases between. The length of the CDR3 is 13 residues. Per germline, CDR1 SGHTS and CDR2 YDEGEE. The CDR3: CASSPGTSDTQYF. The CDR3 coding sequence is TGTGCCAGCAGCCCCGGGACATCCGATACGCAGTATTTT.

In its sample, this clone was seen a few times. The chain carries TRBV5-1 and TRBJ2-1; possibly TRBD2 for D (6 bases). The CDR3 has 14 residues. CDR1 SGHRS and CDR2 YFSETQ come from the germline V gene. V was clipped by 9 bases and J by 2 bases, with 15 bases between them. This CDR3 reads CATSRTIPYNEQFF. Written as DNA, the CDR3 is TGCGCCACCTCACGGACTATCCCCTACAATGAGCAGTTCTTC.

The rearrangement joins TRBV10-3 to TRBJ2-7; TRBD2 is a possible D gene (5 bases). The germline gives CDR1 ENHRY, CDR2 SYGVKD. Trimming left V 10 bases short and J 6 bases short, with 19 bases between. This CDR3 is built from 13 residues. The CDR3 reads CATEGRERSEQYF. The DNA for the CDR3 is TGTGCCACCGAGGGTAGGGAACGGAGCGAGCAGTACTTC.

The chain is built from TRBV7-9 and TRBJ1-1, with D uncertain. V was cut by 3 bases and J by 3 bases, with 14 bases left in between. The V gene's germline CDR1 is SEHNR and CDR2 FQNEAQ (reference sequence). This CDR3 has 15 amino acids. CDR3: CASSFMEARDTEAFF. The CDR3 nucleotides are TGTGCCAGCAGCTTTATGGAGGCGCGGGACACTGAAGCTTTCTTT.